This record concerns one TCR beta chain sequence. The antigen is not known. Germline and junction disagree at one end, which may indicate a read error. This sample is part of a study of regulatory T cells in long-lasting Graves disease. General study findings and limits: TCR diversity was lower in persistent Graves' patients (versus newly diagnosed ones). Only a small sample size was used, which may have cut accuracy. Persistent disease exhibited a predilection for TRBV28, TRBJ1-2 and TRBJ2-5.

The germline gives CDR1 DFQATT, CDR2 SNEGSKA (reference sequence). There are 14 residues in the CDR3. In building TCR beta libraries, iRepertoire HTBI primers were used together with Arm-PCR of CDR3 regions. From the multiplex PCR reads, TCRdb called clonotypes with MiXCR, one entry per CDR3 protein. The table lists 500,000 to 800,000 distinct CDR3 sequences, about 32% of them singletons. Time point of the sample: persistent/refractory GD, antithyroid drugs over 5 years with positive TRAb. Isolated PBMC RNA provided the starting material for the TCR library. The patients were enrolled through endocrinology in Xi'an, China.

Material: peripheral blood mononuclear cells (PBMCs), obtained when the disease was refractory, from a patient treated with antithyroid drugs. This receptor was taken from a female donor with Graves disease. The rearrangement uses TRBV20-1 and TRBJ1-1; D is undetermined. CDR3 nucleotide sequence: TGCAGTGCTACCGTACAGAGTTCGAACACTGGAGCTTTCTTT. It encodes CSATVQSSNTGAFF.